The 20 T cell receptor beta chains reported below all come from one sample, sequenced in a study of blood T cell repertoires in COVID-19. The method was immunoSEQ multiplex PCR; TCRdb's version includes in-frame clones alone and lacks a portion of them. The sample includes under 200,000 clones, roughly 88% of them seen just once. Sequenced sample: peripheral blood. The receptors come from a woman older than 75 with acute or convalescent COVID-19.

The chain links TRBV7-2 to TRBJ2-3; D unclear. V lost 2 bases and J 1 base, leaving 4 bases between the germline ends. This CDR3 contains 13 residues. The germline gives CDR1 SGHTA, CDR2 FQGNSA. CDR3 in amino acids: CASSLSGTDTQYF. In DNA form, the CDR3 reads TGTGCCAGCAGCTTATCGGGCACAGATACGCAGTATTTT. The complete variable domain, with remaining parts taken from reference TRBV7-2 and TRBJ2-3, reads GAGVSQSPSNKVTEKGKDVELRCDPISGHTALYWYRQSLGQGLEFLIYFQGNSAPDKSGLPSDRFSAERTGGSVSTLTIQRTQQEDSAVYLCASSLSGTDTQYFGPGTRLTVL.

This clone has a handful of counts. The V gene is TRBV9, the J gene TRBJ2-7, with D possibly being TRBD2 (5 bases). CDR3 size: 14 residues. The germline V gene encodes CDR1 SGDLS and CDR2 YYNGEE. The V end was cut by 0 bases, the J end by 4 bases, with 11 bases between. For the CDR3, the DNA is TGTGCCAGCAGCGTAGGCGGTAGCGATTACGAGCAGTACTTC. Translating it yields CASSVGGSDYEQYF.

This chain connects TRBV7-2 to TRBJ1-1, with D possibly matching TRBD1 (5 bases). In germline, CDR1 is SGHTA, CDR2 FQGNSA. This CDR3 is built from 17 residues. The V end lost 0 bases, the J end lost 3 bases, and 17 bases lay between the germline ends. The CDR3 DNA reads TGTGCCAGCAGCTTAGCGTCAGGGAACGGGAGGTACACTGAAGCTTTCTTT. The encoded protein is CASSLASGNGRYTEAFF.

J is TRBJ1-2 and V is TRBV12-3 or TRBV12-4; 8 bases are shared with TRBD1. Unmatched junction bases numbered 1, after V lost 3 bases and J lost 4 bases. The CDR3 is 13 residues long. This chain's CDR3 is CASSFDRGYGYTF. In DNA form, the CDR3 reads TGTGCCAGCAGTTTCGACAGGGGCTATGGCTACACCTTC.

The rearrangement links TRBV15 to TRBJ1-1, with a possible D match to TRBD1 (6 bases). The germline CDR1 and CDR2 sequences are LNHNV and YYDKDF (reference sequence). Trimming removed 5 bases from V and 2 bases from J, with 12 bases in between. CDR3 length equals 14 residues. In DNA form, the CDR3 reads TGTGCCACCAGCTTGGGACAAAGTAACACTGAAGCTTTCTTT. Its protein is CATSLGQSNTEAFF.

This clone came up a few times. The V gene is TRBV18, the J gene TRBJ2-7, with 8 bases fitting TRBD2. The V gene end was trimmed by 0 bases and the J gene end by 2 bases; junction bases not matched to a gene: 0. Germline V gene sequence: CDR1 KGHSH, CDR2 LQKENI. The CDR3 sequence is 14 residues long. The CDR3 region has the DNA TGTGCCAGCTCACCACCTAGCGGGGCCTACGAGCAGTACTTC. Encoded protein: CASSPPSGAYEQYF. Supplemented by reference TRBV18 and TRBJ2-7, the full variable domain reads NAGVMQNPRHLVRRRGQEARLRCSPMKGHSHVYWYRQLPEEGLKFMVYLQKENIIDESGMPKERFSAEFPKEGPSILRIQQVVRGDSAAYFCASSPPSGAYEQYFGPGTRLTVT.

V is TRBV5-1 and J is TRBJ2-7; D ambiguous. V lost 4 bases and J 4 bases, leaving 9 bases between the germline ends. The germline CDR1 and CDR2 sequences are SGHRS and YFSETQ. CDR3 length: 12 residues. The DNA of the CDR3 is TGCGCCAGCAGCGCGGATTTTTACGAGCAGTACTTC. It specifies CASSADFYEQYF. The full variable domain, completed using reference TRBV5-1 and TRBJ2-7, is KAGVTQTPRYLIKTRGQQVTLSCSPISGHRSVSWYQQTPGQGLQFLFEYFSETQRNKGNFPGRFSGRQFSNSRSEMNVSTLELGDSALYLCASSADFYEQYFGPGTRLTVT.

The chain recombines TRBV27 with TRBJ2-1; 11 positions agree with TRBD2. The trim removed 7 bases at V and 8 bases at J, leaving 10 bases unmatched. Germline V lookup: CDR1 MNHEY, CDR2 SMNVEV (reference sequence). This CDR3 is 15 amino acids long. The CDR3 region is CASTDLAGGFDEQFF. The CDR3, as DNA: TGTGCCAGCACCGACTTAGCGGGAGGGTTCGATGAGCAGTTCTTC.

The rearrangement links TRBV7-2 to TRBJ1-2, with D unclear. Per germline, CDR1 SGHTA and CDR2 FQGNSA. V lost 3 bases and J lost 8, with 16 bases in between. The length of the CDR3 is 14 residues. The CDR3 DNA reads TGTGCCAGCAGCTTCCCTCCGGGAGCCGGGGGCTACACCTTC. Its translation is CASSFPPGAGGYTF. Full variable domain (rest looked up from reference TRBV7-2 and TRBJ1-2): GAGVSQSPSNKVTEKGKDVELRCDPISGHTALYWYRQSLGQGLEFLIYFQGNSAPDKSGLPSDRFSAERTGGSVSTLTIQRTQQEDSAVYLCASSFPPGAGGYTFGSGTRLTVV.

V usage is TRBV6-5 and J usage is TRBJ2-1, with D perhaps TRBD1 (6 bases). The CDR3 sequence is 14 residues long. Germline loops: CDR1 MNHEY, CDR2 SVGAGI. V lost 5 bases and J lost 2, with 10 bases in between. The CDR3 here is CASSNRATYNEQFF. CDR3 nucleotides: TGTGCCAGCAGTAACAGGGCCACCTACAATGAGCAGTTCTTC.

J is TRBJ2-1 and V is TRBV24-1; 11 nucleotides line up with TRBD2. With 2 bases clipped from V and 9 bases from J, the junction kept 11 bases outside the gene matches. Per the germline V gene, CDR1 is KGHDR and CDR2 is SFDVKD. The CDR3 has 17 residues. CDR3 protein: CATSDSLTSGGGGEQFF. As DNA, the CDR3 is TGTGCCACCAGTGATTCCCTTACTAGCGGGGGTGGCGGTGAGCAGTTCTTC.

This clone was picked up one time. The CDR3 protein is CASSYSGNSNQPQHF. CDR3 in DNA: TGTGCCAGCAGTTACTCCGGGAATAGCAATCAGCCCCAGCATTTT. The chain has TRBV6-5 and TRBJ1-5, with D unclear. The CDR3 has 15 amino acids. Trimming left V 0 bases short and J 0 bases short, with 6 bases between. In germline, CDR1 is MNHEY, CDR2 SVGAGI.

V gene TRBV2 combines with J gene TRBJ2-7; D unresolved. This CDR3 is 12 amino acids long. Germline CDR1 SNHLY, CDR2 FYNNEI. The V and J ends lost 6 bases and 3 bases respectively, with 9 bases between them. The CDR3 is CASRSLYYEQYF. Written as DNA, the CDR3 is TGTGCCAGCAGATCCCTCTACTACGAGCAGTACTTC.

This chain uses TRBV5-1 with TRBJ1-1, with 7 bases identical to TRBD1. Trimming took 4 bases from V and 4 from J; bases not matched to a gene: 7. This CDR3 region has 14 residues. The germline V gene has CDR1 SGHRS and CDR2 YFSETQ. The CDR3 sequence: CASSLRQGGTEAFF. The CDR3 DNA reads as TGCGCCAGCAGCCTGCGACAGGGCGGCACTGAAGCTTTCTTT.

The CDR3 DNA is TGTGCCAGCAGCCGACAGGGCCCGAGGCCCCAGCATTTT. It translates to CASSRQGPRPQHF. The chain is built from TRBV12-3 or TRBV12-4 and TRBJ1-5, with 7 bases fitting TRBD1. The CDR3 is 13 residues long. V gave up 6 bases and J gave up 9 bases; unmatched junction bases: 8.

The chain employs TRBV10-3 and TRBJ2-2; 10 bases fit TRBD1. Unmatched junction bases numbered 6, after V lost 3 bases and J lost 2 bases. The CDR3 runs to 17 residues. Germline values: CDR1 ENHRY, CDR2 SYGVKD. As DNA, the CDR3 is TGTGCCATCAGTGACCTATGGACAGGGGGTAACACCGGGGAGCTGTTTTTT. The encoded protein is CAISDLWTGGNTGELFF.

The chain uses TRBV5-1 and TRBJ2-6, with D perhaps matching TRBD2 (6 bases). CDR1 SGHRS and CDR2 YFSETQ come from the germline V gene. Trimming shortened V by 4 bases and J by 2 bases, and 13 bases separated the two germline ends. This CDR3 is 16 amino acids long. The CDR3 nucleotides read TGCGCCAGCAGCGTGGACCCGGGGGCTGGGGCCAACGTCCTGACTTTC. The encoded protein is CASSVDPGAGANVLTF.

J is TRBJ1-4 and V is TRBV6-5, with 9 bases aligning to TRBD1. CDR1 is MNHEY, CDR2 SVGAGI, per germline. Trimming took 5 bases from V and 8 from J; bases not matched to a gene: 9. The CDR3 extends over 15 amino acids. Here the CDR3 DNA reads TGTGCCAGCAGTACTCCGGGACAGGGACCCGAAAAACTGTTTTTT. Encoded protein: CASSTPGQGPEKLFF.

The V and J genes are TRBV6-1 and TRBJ1-2; 9 nucleotides align to TRBD1. Germline CDR1 reads MNHNS; CDR2 reads SASEGT. The CDR3 is made up of 16 amino acids. J was trimmed by 6 bases and V by 1 base; bases with no gene match: 9. CDR3: CASSEVGTGHKNGYTF. CDR3 nucleotide sequence: TGTGCCAGCAGTGAAGTGGGGACAGGGCATAAAAATGGCTACACCTTC.

The J gene is TRBJ2-3, the V gene TRBV7-2, with D unclear. Germline assignment: CDR1 SGHTA and CDR2 FQGNSA. The CDR3 spans 14 residues. Trimming cost V 5 bases and J 0 bases, with 9 bases left between them. The CDR3 DNA reads TGTGCCAGCAGCCGCCCGGTGAGCACAGATACGCAGTATTTT. Amino acid sequence: CASSRPVSTDTQYF.